The clone carrying this T cell receptor (beta chain) has a handful of counts. The target antigen is unknown. Trimming removed 5 bases at V and 6 bases at J, with 17 bases between. Germline CDR1 and CDR2: SGHTA and FQGNSA. The CDR3 consists of 15 residues. Quantitative 5'-RACE with molecular barcodes produced the TCR beta libraries. TCRdb reprocessed the 5' RACE reads with MiXCR, giving one entry per CDR3 protein. The data contain around 770,000 distinct CDR3 sequences, approximately 10% of them seen just once; the ten biggest clones take up roughly 0.51%. The data stem from a study of CD8 T cells in ankylosing spondylitis. Study observations and caveats: Disease-linked clones bore a CD8+ phenotype, appearing relatively rarely in peripheral blood. The study looked at matched synovial fluid samples from ankylosing spondylitis patients. Disease-linked clones were reported to be significantly enriched there. Prior work had noted some motif variants in reactive arthritis blood and synovial fluid. What appeared characteristic of ankylosing spondylitis blood was a TCR beta motif of 7 or 8 highly homologous variants.

V gene TRBV7-2 combines with J gene TRBJ2-1; perhaps TRBD1 as D (6 bases). This receptor was obtained from a male donor with ankylosing spondylitis. Sequenced: blood, either unsorted or a sorted T cell fraction (not recorded which). The CDR3 region has the DNA TGTGCCAGCAGCACGGTGGGGGCAACTCGCAATGAGCAGTTCTTC. It encodes CASSTVGATRNEQFF.